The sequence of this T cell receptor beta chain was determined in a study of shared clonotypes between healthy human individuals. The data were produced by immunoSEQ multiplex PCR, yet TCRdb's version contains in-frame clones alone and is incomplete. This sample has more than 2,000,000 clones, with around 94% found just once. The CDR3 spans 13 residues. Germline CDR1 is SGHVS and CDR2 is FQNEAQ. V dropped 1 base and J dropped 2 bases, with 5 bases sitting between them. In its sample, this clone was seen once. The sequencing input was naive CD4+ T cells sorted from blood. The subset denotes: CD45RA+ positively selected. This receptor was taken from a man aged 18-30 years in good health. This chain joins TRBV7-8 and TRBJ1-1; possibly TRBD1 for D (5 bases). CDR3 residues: CASSLGTNTEAFF. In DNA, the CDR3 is TGTGCCAGCAGCTTAGGGACAAACACTGAAGCTTTCTTT.